This TCR beta chain was profiled in a study of CD8+ T cells in alopecia areata. Findings and limits, study-wide: Scalp data also include sequences from resident alphabeta T cells of normal skin.

This clone was seen a handful of times. Its matching antigen is unknown. cDNA serving as the sequencing template came from extracted, reverse transcribed RNA. Assay: immunoSEQ multiplex PCR; the TCRdb copy retains only in-frame clones and omits some. The sample has over 200,000 clones, about 64% seen once. CDR1 GTSNPN and CDR2 SVGIG come from the germline V gene (reference sequence). V lost 4 bases to trimming and J lost 6 bases, with 12 bases between them. This CDR3 is built from 12 residues. Described treatment: oral pan-JAK inhibitor, 5-10 mg twice daily. The specimen was CD4+ T cells sorted from blood, collected at week 4, from a patient treated with tofacitinib. The chain links TRBV30 to TRBJ1-2; possibly TRBD1 for D (5 bases). The clonotype was recovered from a human donor with alopecia areata. CDR3 sequence reads: CAWTRAKDGYTF. The CDR3 DNA reads TGTGCCTGGACCAGGGCCAAGGATGGCTACACCTTC.